This T cell receptor (beta chain) was recorded in a study of persistence of HIV-infected CD4 T cells. Regarding this clone: Its antigen is unidentified.

An overlapping HIV-1 Gag peptide pool stimulated these cells at 0.95 to 1 ug/peptide/mL. Memory cells lacking CD40L and CD69 with high CD45RO were sorted. A roughly 20-hour stimulation of CD8-depleted PBMCs used anti-CD28/CD49d costimulation, CD40-blocking antibody and enfuvirtide. With V trimmed by 2 bases and J by 4 bases, 2 bases remained unmatched. This CDR3 has 15 residues. Germline assignment: CDR1 MNHEY and CDR2 SVGAGI. Study findings and constraints: Antigen-responding cells were enriched for degenerate expanded CDR3beta sequences.

The libraries were made with immunoSEQ version 4 in survey mode. Genomic DNA was diluted to around 10 ng/uL, up to about 1 ug per sample. Using immunoSEQ multiplex PCR, the repertoire was profiled, and TCRdb retains in-frame clones only, with some absent. In the table there are about 33,000 clones, 75% to 85% of which are singletons. V gene TRBV6-5 combines with J gene TRBJ1-4; 9 bases map to TRBD1. The receptor was isolated from an adult with HIV. The donor label of this sample is uncertain. Sample: cultured CD4+ T cells from PBMCs, taken from a patient who received antiretroviral therapy. The chain's CDR3 is CASSYQGQGNEKLFF. As DNA, the CDR3 is TGTGCCAGCAGTTACCAGGGACAGGGTAATGAAAAACTGTTTTTT.